A selection of T cell receptor beta chains follows, all from one sample in a study of blood T cell repertoires in COVID-19. Generated by immunoSEQ multiplex PCR, the TCRdb table keeps only in-frame clones and is missing some. Here the sample spans around 99,000 clones, roughly 75% being singletons. Sequenced: peripheral blood. The receptors here all came from a human donor in a cohort sampled during active or convalescent COVID-19. Each CDR3 is given without its conserved first and last residue.

J gene,V gene,CDR3 protein
TRBJ2-2,TRBV7-2,ASSLDWAGNTGELF
TRBJ2-7,TRBV29-1,SVDGLAGAPYEQY
TRBJ1-2,TRBV6-2/TRBV6-3,ASSYSRAPNYGYT
TRBJ1-1,TRBV7-8,ASSFTGNTEAF
TRBJ1-4,TRBV7-9,ASRGLGAYEKLF
TRBJ2-1,TRBV6-5,ASSYRGLANNEQF
TRBJ2-5,TRBV6-2/TRBV6-3,ASSSQGVTQY
TRBJ2-6,TRBV5-4,ASSPLDRQGTGANVLT
TRBJ2-1,TRBV7-9,ARGGTYNEQF
TRBJ2-7,TRBV5-1,ASGEGLFDEQY
TRBJ2-7,TRBV6-2/TRBV6-3,ASSRPGQDYEQY
TRBJ2-1,TRBV10-3,AISESRPAGGNNEQF
TRBJ1-5,TRBV9,ASSAAGEVSQPQH
TRBJ2-1,TRBV7-9,ASSSGTRGFYNEQF
TRBJ1-5,TRBV27,ASRHNLNQPQH
TRBJ1-1,TRBV18,ASSPDSQMNTEAF